Described below is a single TCR beta chain sequence and its context. Its antigen remains unknown. The entry originates in a study of long-term antiretroviral therapy in people with HIV. This CDR3 is built from 17 residues. V gave up 1 base and J gave up 0 bases; unmatched junction bases: 6. Germline-derived CDR1 and CDR2 are LGHNA and YSLEER. Study-level points and caveats: ART-treated samples gained diversity yet remained below transplant donor controls.

Before DNA extraction, 1-10 million cryopreserved PBMC were held in the samples. Survey-level immunoSEQ v3.0 assays were run. Clones were sequenced by immunoSEQ multiplex PCR, and TCRdb holds only the in-frame ones, with some missing. The sample includes some 25,000 clones, roughly 80% of them seen just once. The chain carries TRBV4-3 and TRBJ1-3; 7 positions agree with TRBD1. This sample comprised unsorted PBMCs, obtained 2.1 years after starting antiretroviral therapy. This receptor was obtained from a man younger than 45 with HIV. The CDR3 coding sequence is TGCGCCAGCAGCCAAGCAAAGGGGACAGTCTCTGGAAACACCATATATTTT. Translated: CASSQAKGTVSGNTIYF.